This passage covers 14 T cell receptor beta chains from one sample sequenced in a study of cytomegalovirus exposure and HLA in healthy donors. PCR employed 60 Vbeta and 13 Jbeta primers. Using immunoSEQ multiplex PCR, the repertoire was profiled, and TCRdb retains in-frame clones only, with some absent. The sample holds some 150,000 clones; about 80% are singletons and the top ten take around 4.9%. Input material: PBMCs. The receptor source for this set is a male donor in good health and CMV-seronegative.

The CDR3 DNA follows: TGTGCCAGCTCATCTCTACAGGGGAACACTGAAGCTTTCTTT. Translating it yields CASSSLQGNTEAFF. The chain recombines TRBV18 with TRBJ1-1, with D maybe TRBD1 (6 bases). Trimming shortened V by 5 bases and J by 1 base, and 11 bases separated the two germline ends. This CDR3 comprises 14 residues. Germline-derived CDR1 and CDR2 are KGHSH and LQKENI.

This sequence joins TRBV15 and TRBJ2-1, with D unclear. The CDR3 totals 15 residues. Germline CDR1 and CDR2: LNHNV and YYDKDF (reference sequence). Between the trimmed V and J ends, which lost 3 bases and 9 bases, there was a span of 18 bases. CDR3 sequence reads: CATSSGVSQTGEQFF. In nucleotides, the CDR3 is TGTGCCACCAGCAGCGGCGTTAGTCAGACGGGTGAGCAGTTCTTC. Based on the CDR3 plus reference TRBV15 and TRBJ2-1, the full variable domain is DAMVIQNPRYQVTQFGKPVTLSCSQTLNHNVMYWYQQKSSQAPKLLFHYYDKDFNNEADTPDNFQSRRPNTSFCFLDIRSPGLGDTAMYLCATSSGVSQTGEQFFGPGTRLTVL.

V is TRBV7-9 and J is TRBJ1-2, with 7 bases lining up with TRBD1. V gave up 3 bases and J gave up 5 bases; unmatched junction bases: 6. This CDR3 comprises 14 residues. The germline gives CDR1 SEHNR, CDR2 FQNEAQ (reference sequence). The CDR3 reads CASSFDRAAYGYTF. Written as DNA, the CDR3 is TGTGCCAGCAGCTTTGACAGGGCAGCGTATGGCTACACCTTC. Based on the CDR3 plus reference TRBV7-9 and TRBJ1-2, the full variable domain is DTGVSQNPRHKITKRGQNVTFRCDPISEHNRLYWYRQTLGQGPEFLTYFQNEAQLEKSRLLSDRFSAERPKGSFSTLEIQRTEQGDSAMYLCASSFDRAAYGYTFGSGTRLTVV.

This rearrangement joins TRBV7-2 to TRBJ1-1, with a tentative D call TRBD1 (5 bases). CDR3 length equals 13 residues. The germline V gene has CDR1 SGHTA and CDR2 FQGNSA. With 6 bases removed from V and 3 bases from J, the gap between germline ends came to 11 bases. The CDR3: CASRGAGYTEAFF. The CDR3 DNA is TGTGCCAGCAGAGGGGCGGGGTACACTGAAGCTTTCTTT.

The rearrangement links TRBV4-3 to TRBJ2-1; tentatively, D is TRBD1 (6 bases). With 0 bases removed from V and 7 bases from J, the gap between germline ends came to 19 bases. Germline V gene data show CDR1 as LGHNA and CDR2 as YSLEER. The CDR3 is made up of 17 amino acids. CDR3 nucleotide sequence: TGCGCCAGCAGCCAAGATGGTTGGCAGGGGACGGCGAATGAGCAGTTCTTC. Residues: CASSQDGWQGTANEQFF.

The chain uses TRBV4-3 and TRBJ2-2; D remains ambiguous. The CDR3 runs 15 residues. Trimming stripped 0 bases from V and 2 bases from J, with 7 bases between. Germline V lookup: CDR1 LGHNA, CDR2 YSLEER. CDR3 bases: TGCGCCAGCAGCCAAGATGAGCGTAACACCGGGGAGCTGTTTTTT. Translated, it gives CASSQDERNTGELFF.

The J gene is TRBJ2-2, the V gene TRBV5-6; unclear D gene. CDR1 SGHDT and CDR2 YYEEEE come from the germline V gene. Trimming left V 4 bases short and J 6 bases short, with 13 bases between. The CDR3 length is 14 residues. The CDR3 sequence is CASSLLYRSGELFF. The CDR3 DNA is TGTGCCAGCAGCCTCCTTTATAGATCCGGGGAGCTGTTTTTT. Full variable domain (outside the CDR3, taken from reference TRBV5-6 and TRBJ2-2): DAGVTQSPTHLIKTRGQQVTLRCSPKSGHDTVSWYQQALGQGPQFIFQYYEEEERQRGNFPDRFSGHQFPNYSSELNVNALLLGDSALYLCASSLLYRSGELFFGEGSRLTVL.

This rearrangement joins TRBV5-1 to TRBJ1-4, with D maybe TRBD1 (5 bases). Germline CDR1 and CDR2: SGHRS and YFSETQ. The length of the CDR3 is 14 residues. Trimming removed 2 bases at V and 8 bases at J, with 13 bases between. In DNA form, the CDR3 reads TGCGCCAGCAGCTTCTCAACAGGTGTCGAAAAACTGTTTTTT. Protein: CASSFSTGVEKLFF.

The V call is TRBV6-6, the J call TRBJ2-1; TRBD2 matches at 9 bases. Germline values: CDR1 MNHNY, CDR2 SVGAGI (reference sequence). V lost 6 bases and J lost 1; bases outside the gene matches: 4. The CDR3 sequence is 15 residues long. DNA for the CDR3: TGTGCCAGCAGAGGGACTAGCTTGTCCTACAATGAGCAGTTCTTC. The encoded protein is CASRGTSLSYNEQFF.

This clone is a singleton in its sample. V and J are TRBV5-1 and TRBJ1-4; D may be TRBD1 (5 bases). The CDR3 runs to 15 residues. Trimming pared 1 base from V and 7 bases from J, leaving 14 bases between. Germline CDR1 reads SGHRS; CDR2 reads YFSETQ. Here the CDR3 reads CASSLSGEVGEKLFF. The CDR3 region has the DNA TGCGCCAGCAGCTTGTCGGGGGAGGTCGGTGAAAAACTGTTTTTT.

This clone has only a few counts. The J gene is TRBJ1-2, the V gene TRBV6-1, with D hard to call. The germline V gene has CDR1 MNHNS and CDR2 SASEGT. Trimming took 0 bases from V and 8 from J, leaving 16 bases between them. The CDR3 covers 15 residues. DNA for the CDR3: TGTGCCAGCAGTGAAGCCTCGTCGAACCTGAGAGGCTACACCTTC. As protein: CASSEASSNLRGYTF.

This chain connects TRBV18 to TRBJ2-7; the match to TRBD1 covers 10 bases. CDR1 is KGHSH and CDR2 is LQKENI in the germline V gene. This CDR3 is built from 13 residues. J lost 5 bases, V lost 5 bases, and 3 bases had no gene match. The CDR3 nucleotides read TGTGCCAGCTCAAAGACAGGGGGCCACGAGCAGTACTTC. Protein: CASSKTGGHEQYF.

In this sample, this clone turned up once. The gene calls are TRBV7-2 and TRBJ1-1; D unresolved. The CDR3 covers 14 residues. V was pared by 5 bases and J by 5 bases, with 15 bases between. Germline-derived CDR1 and CDR2 are SGHTA and FQGNSA. The CDR3 is CASSRSLGSTEAFF. The DNA for the CDR3 is TGTGCCAGCAGCCGGTCCCTGGGGAGTACTGAAGCTTTCTTT.

CDR3 nucleotide sequence: TGCGCCAGCAGCCCCCTCCCCCCAGAAAACATTCAGTACTTC. It encodes CASSPLPPENIQYF. V usage is TRBV5-1 and J usage is TRBJ2-4; D gene unclear. The CDR3 length is 14 residues. Germline V gene lookup returns CDR1 SGHRS and CDR2 YFSETQ. The V and J ends lost 4 bases and 5 bases respectively, with 13 bases between them.